A single sample is the source of the 27 T cell receptor beta chains below, sequenced in a study of cytomegalovirus exposure and HLA in healthy donors (dated 2017 in TCRdb). Library generation was performed with the immunoSEQ multiplex PCR assay. Entries here come from immuneACCESS through TCRdb and include only in-frame sequences with V and J called. Some clones fail to appear in such tables; in the studies checked, an unresolved V gene covers under half of the shortfall, and the cause of the remainder is unknown. The sample table records fewer than 200,000 clones; about 89% of these occur just once. Around 3% of the sample is taken by the ten largest. The sequenced sample consisted of PBMCs. These receptors were collected from a woman under 30 in good health and CMV-seropositive.

The rearrangement links TRBV7-7 to TRBJ2-5, with 7 bases fitting TRBD1. The CDR3 contains 15 residues. J gave up 5 bases and V 4 bases, and 10 bases lay outside the gene matches. CDR1 and CDR2 (germline): SSHAT, FNYEAQ (reference sequence). This chain's CDR3 is CASSWGTATQETQYF. The DNA for the CDR3 is TGTGCCAGCAGCTGGGGGACAGCGACCCAGGAGACCCAGTACTTC.

This chain uses TRBV19 with TRBJ1-1, with 7 bases aligning to TRBD1. V shed 7 bases and J 0 bases; nucleotides not matched to a gene: 8. The CDR3 is made up of 15 amino acids. Germline V gene lookup returns CDR1 LNHDA and CDR2 SQIVND (reference sequence). In DNA, the CDR3 is TGTGCCAGTAACCCTTTACAGGGGATGAACACTGAAGCTTTCTTT. It is translated as CASNPLQGMNTEAFF.

V is TRBV2 and J is TRBJ2-5; the D gene is possibly TRBD2 (6 bases). The CDR3 extends over 14 amino acids. Trimming cost V 3 bases and J 4 bases, with 12 bases left between them. CDR1 is SNHLY, CDR2 FYNNEI, per germline. The CDR3 here is CASSEEGNGETQYF. The CDR3 coding sequence is TGTGCCAGCAGTGAGGAGGGGAATGGAGAGACCCAGTACTTC.

This sequence joins TRBV9 and TRBJ2-7; 9 bases are shared with TRBD1. Germline loops: CDR1 SGDLS, CDR2 YYNGEE. This CDR3 spans 22 amino acids. Trimming removed 3 bases from V and 2 bases from J; junction bases left unmatched: 27. CDR3 loop: CASSEGSGLGPGVQGATYEQYF. The CDR3 DNA reads TGTGCCAGCAGCGAGGGATCAGGTTTAGGTCCGGGTGTACAGGGGGCCACCTACGAGCAGTACTTC. The full variable domain, in which reference TRBV9 and TRBJ2-7 provide the parts outside the CDR3, is DSGVTQTPKHLITATGQRVTLRCSPRSGDLSVYWYQQSLDQGLQFLIQYYNGEERAKGNILERFSAQQFPDLHSELNLSSLELGDSALYFCASSEGSGLGPGVQGATYEQYFGPGTRLTVT.

The chain recombines TRBV14 with TRBJ2-7, with D possibly TRBD1 on 6 matching bases. V lost 2 bases to trimming and J lost 2 bases, with 10 bases between them. The CDR3 loop spans 14 amino acids. Germline-derived CDR1 and CDR2 are SGHDN and FVKESK. The CDR3 DNA follows: TGTGCCAGCAGCCAATACTGGGGGCCCTACGAGCAGTACTTC. It codes for CASSQYWGPYEQYF.

CDR3 protein: CASSMGLAGGRFNYNEQFF. DNA of the CDR3: TGTGCCAGCAGCATGGGACTAGCGGGGGGGCGGTTTAACTACAATGAGCAGTTCTTC. The J gene is TRBJ2-1, the V gene TRBV7-2; 16 bases fit TRBD2. CDR1 and CDR2 from the germline V gene are SGHTA and FQGNSA. Trimming at V came to 5 bases and at J to 3 bases, leaving 10 bases not matched to a gene. CDR3 size: 19 residues.

The rearrangement uses TRBV6-1 and TRBJ1-6; 9 bases line up with TRBD1. Germline assignment: CDR1 MNHNS and CDR2 SASEGT. The CDR3 loop spans 16 amino acids. J lost 5 bases, V lost 3 bases, and 5 bases had no gene match. The CDR3 is CASSEYRGRNNSPLHF. The DNA of the CDR3 is TGTGCCAGCAGTGAGTACAGGGGGCGAAATAATTCACCCCTCCACTTT.

The chain links TRBV6-4 to TRBJ2-1, with 11 nucleotides matching TRBD2. Trimming at V came to 5 bases and at J to 7 bases, leaving 16 bases not matched to a gene. This CDR3 is built from 18 residues. The germline V gene encodes CDR1 MRHNA and CDR2 SNTAGT. The CDR3 nucleotides are TGTGCCAGCAGTAACGATCCCTTAGCGGGAGGGACCGTGAATGAGCAGTTCTTC. Protein product: CASSNDPLAGGTVNEQFF.

This rearrangement joins TRBV28 to TRBJ1-5; 10 bases fit TRBD1. Germline CDR1 and CDR2: MDHEN and SYDVKM. The CDR3 runs to 19 residues. With V trimmed by 3 bases and J by 2 bases, 13 bases remained unmatched. CDR3 loop: CASSFGTGVEWEGNQPQHF. CDR3 nucleotides: TGTGCCAGCAGTTTCGGGACAGGGGTCGAGTGGGAGGGCAATCAGCCCCAGCATTTT.

The chain employs TRBV28 and TRBJ1-1; maybe TRBD1 (6 bases). The CDR3 length is 15 residues. The V and J ends lost 6 bases and 1 base respectively, with 15 bases between them. Germline values: CDR1 MDHEN, CDR2 SYDVKM. CDR3 amino acids: CASSLGGATNTEAFF. The CDR3, as DNA: TGTGCCAGCAGCCTAGGGGGGGCGACGAACACTGAAGCTTTCTTT.

V usage is TRBV7-2 and J usage is TRBJ2-7, with D perhaps matching TRBD1 (6 bases). Germline lookup yields CDR1 SGHTA and CDR2 FQGNSA. The CDR3 sequence is 16 residues long. Trimming left V 3 bases short and J 2 bases short, with 17 bases between. The CDR3 DNA is TGTGCCAGCAGCTTGGGACACACGCTACCTACCTACGAGCAGTACTTC. It yields the protein CASSLGHTLPTYEQYF.

This clone has a single count. V is TRBV19 and J is TRBJ1-1; tentatively, D is TRBD1 (5 bases). The CDR3 has 14 amino acids. The germline V and J ends were trimmed by 3 bases and 6 bases, with 14 bases remaining between them. Germline V lookup: CDR1 LNHDA, CDR2 SQIVND (reference sequence). The CDR3 protein is CASSIRIREPEAFF. CDR3 DNA sequence: TGTGCCAGTAGTATCAGGATCAGGGAACCTGAAGCTTTCTTT.

The J gene is TRBJ2-7, the V gene TRBV4-3; D is uncertain. The CDR3 covers 16 residues. Germline loops: CDR1 LGHNA, CDR2 YSLEER. Trimming pared 2 bases from V and 0 bases from J, leaving 14 bases between. The CDR3 sequence: CASSQYSSLSSYEQYF. DNA of the CDR3: TGCGCCAGCAGCCAATACAGTTCCCTTAGCTCCTACGAGCAGTACTTC.

Concerning this clone itself: The junction and the germline gene differ at one end; a read error may be behind it. The chain is built from TRBV7-9 and TRBJ1-2; D unclear. From germline, CDR1 is SEHNR and CDR2 FQNEAQ (reference sequence). This CDR3 has 14 residues. The CDR3 DNA is TGTGCCAGCAGCGTAGCGGGAGGAGGCTATGGCTACACCTTC. Amino acids: CASSVAGGGYGYTF.

This chain joins TRBV11-3 and TRBJ1-1; D remains ambiguous. The V gene's germline CDR1 is SGHNT and CDR2 YENEEA. Trimming shortened V by 5 bases and J by 4 bases, and 8 bases separated the two germline ends. This CDR3 is 12 amino acids long. CDR3 loop: CASSLSGTEAFF. CDR3 DNA: TGTGCCAGCAGCCTTTCCGGCACTGAAGCTTTCTTT.

This clone has just a few counts. The V gene is TRBV9, the J gene TRBJ1-1; 10 positions agree with TRBD1. Germline CDR1 reads SGDLS; CDR2 reads YYNGEE. The CDR3 is made up of 15 amino acids. V was clipped by 3 bases and J by 4 bases; unmatched bases: 6. DNA for the CDR3: TGTGCCAGCAGCGCGACAGGGGGCGCCGGCACTGAAGCTTTCTTT. It yields the protein CASSATGGAGTEAFF.

This clone showed up just a few times. This chain connects TRBV2 to TRBJ2-7; D remains ambiguous. CDR1 and CDR2 (germline): SNHLY, FYNNEI. There are 11 residues in the CDR3. The germline V and J ends were trimmed by 4 bases and 3 bases, with 4 bases remaining between them. The CDR3 sequence is CASSGSYEQYF. Written as DNA, the CDR3 is TGTGCCAGCAGTGGGAGCTACGAGCAGTACTTC.

This chain uses TRBV7-9 with TRBJ2-5, with 7 bases lining up with TRBD1. Per the germline V gene, CDR1 is SEHNR and CDR2 is FQNEAQ (reference sequence). This CDR3 contains 14 residues. After removal of 5 bases from V and 3 bases from J, the junction contained 6 bases not matched to a gene. In DNA form, the CDR3 reads TGTGCCAGCAGCCCGCTCGGGACAGAAGAGACCCAGTACTTC. This gives the protein CASSPLGTEETQYF.

V and J are TRBV18 and TRBJ1-1, with TRBD1 matching over 7 bases. Germline CDR1 KGHSH, CDR2 LQKENI. CDR3 length equals 16 residues. The V gene end was trimmed by 4 bases and the J gene end by 5 bases; junction bases not matched to a gene: 13. DNA of the CDR3: TGTGCCAGCTCACGGGTTGCGAGGGGGCAGGAGACTGAAGCTTTCTTT. Translating gives CASSRVARGQETEAFF.

This chain connects TRBV9 to TRBJ2-1, with 7 bases that match TRBD2. The CDR3 consists of 15 residues. The germline CDR1 and CDR2 sequences are SGDLS and YYNGEE. The junction had 9 bases not matched to a gene; V was cut back by 4 bases and J by 5 bases. CDR3 nucleotides: TGTGCCAGCAGCTCGCGACTAGCAAGCCACAATGAGCAGTTCTTC. It encodes CASSSRLASHNEQFF.

This clone was recorded a few times. This rearrangement joins TRBV2 to TRBJ2-7; D possibly corresponds to TRBD1 (6 bases). Per the germline V gene, CDR1 is SNHLY and CDR2 is FYNNEI. The CDR3 runs to 13 residues. V shed 5 bases and J shed 2 bases, with 10 bases lying between them. CDR3 DNA sequence: TGTGCCAGCAGTAGACAGGCTCCCTACGAGCAGTACTTC. Translated: CASSRQAPYEQYF.

The rearrangement uses TRBV13 and TRBJ1-2; D perhaps matches TRBD1 (6 bases). The length of the CDR3 is 15 residues. The germline gives CDR1 PRHDT, CDR2 FYEKMQ (reference sequence). The V gene lost 0 bases and the J gene lost 4 bases, with 12 bases spanning the gap. The CDR3 DNA reads TGTGCCAGCAGCTTAGGTACCGACAGGTTCTATGGCTACACCTTC. Translating gives CASSLGTDRFYGYTF.

The J gene is TRBJ1-2, the V gene TRBV5-1, with D perhaps matching TRBD1 (6 bases). Trimming left V 0 bases short and J 8 bases short, with 14 bases between. This CDR3 is built from 14 residues. CDR1 is SGHRS and CDR2 is YFSETQ in the germline V gene. The CDR3 loop is CASSLGMTGGGYTF. The CDR3 nucleotides read TGCGCCAGCAGCTTGGGGATGACAGGCGGGGGCTACACCTTC. Full variable domain (remainder filled in from reference TRBV5-1 and TRBJ1-2): KAGVTQTPRYLIKTRGQQVTLSCSPISGHRSVSWYQQTPGQGLQFLFEYFSETQRNKGNFPGRFSGRQFSNSRSEMNVSTLELGDSALYLCASSLGMTGGGYTFGSGTRLTVV.

The rearrangement uses TRBV5-1 and TRBJ1-2, with TRBD1 matching over 7 bases. Germline-derived CDR1 and CDR2 are SGHRS and YFSETQ. There are 18 residues in the CDR3. V lost 3 bases, J lost 0 bases, and 14 bases stayed unmatched. The CDR3 sequence: CASSSQTGHFSANYGYTF. DNA for the CDR3: TGCGCCAGCAGCTCCCAGACAGGGCACTTTTCAGCTAACTATGGCTACACCTTC.

The V and J genes are TRBV2 and TRBJ1-2; 7 nucleotides agree with TRBD1. After removal of 0 bases from V and 7 bases from J, the junction contained 5 bases not matched to a gene. This CDR3 is 14 amino acids long. Germline V gene sequence: CDR1 SNHLY, CDR2 FYNNEI. The CDR3 nucleotides are TGTGCCAGCAGTGAAGCAGGGGGCGCTTTTGGCTACACCTTC. Its translation is CASSEAGGAFGYTF.

The chain uses TRBV4-1 and TRBJ1-4, with D tentatively TRBD1 (5 bases). The CDR3 contains 15 residues. Deletions cut 1 base from V and 5 bases from J, with 11 bases between. Germline V lookup: CDR1 MGHRA, CDR2 YSYEKL. This CDR3 reads CASSQVRRGNEKLFF. CDR3 bases: TGCGCCAGCAGCCAAGTCAGGAGGGGAAATGAAAAACTGTTTTTT.

V usage is TRBV4-3 and J usage is TRBJ1-3; D gene uncertain. From germline, CDR1 is LGHNA and CDR2 YSLEER. There are 15 residues in the CDR3. The ends were cut back, 3 bases at V and 0 bases at J, with 9 bases in the middle. CDR3 protein: CASSHAHFSGNTIYF. CDR3 sequence (DNA): TGCGCCAGCAGCCATGCCCACTTCTCTGGAAACACCATATATTTT.